This T cell receptor beta chain was recorded in a study of blood T cell repertoires in COVID-19. At the level of the study: COVID-19 samples, acute and convalescent, were from the United States, Italy and Spain. The cDNA or gDNA used as material had been derived from T cells, B-cell-depleted T cells, or PBMCs.

With 2 bases removed from V and 3 bases from J, the gap between germline ends came to 13 bases. Germline-derived CDR1 and CDR2 are SGHTA and FQGTGA. The length of the CDR3 is 15 residues. Per the study methods: Reference gene primer amplification yielded estimated nucleated cell counts. Assay: immunoSEQ multiplex PCR; the TCRdb copy retains only in-frame clones and omits some. V, J and clone size derive from that table, while D and trimming were established from the DNA sequence. This table has roughly 100,000 clones, around 87% appearing once. The rearrangement joins TRBV7-3 to TRBJ1-1, with unresolved D. The sequence was obtained from a woman aged 25 to 39 with acute or convalescent COVID-19. Material for sequencing was peripheral blood. The CDR3, as DNA: TGTGCCAGCAGCTTAGAGGCGGCCGGGGACACTGAAGCTTTCTTT. Protein: CASSLEAAGDTEAFF.